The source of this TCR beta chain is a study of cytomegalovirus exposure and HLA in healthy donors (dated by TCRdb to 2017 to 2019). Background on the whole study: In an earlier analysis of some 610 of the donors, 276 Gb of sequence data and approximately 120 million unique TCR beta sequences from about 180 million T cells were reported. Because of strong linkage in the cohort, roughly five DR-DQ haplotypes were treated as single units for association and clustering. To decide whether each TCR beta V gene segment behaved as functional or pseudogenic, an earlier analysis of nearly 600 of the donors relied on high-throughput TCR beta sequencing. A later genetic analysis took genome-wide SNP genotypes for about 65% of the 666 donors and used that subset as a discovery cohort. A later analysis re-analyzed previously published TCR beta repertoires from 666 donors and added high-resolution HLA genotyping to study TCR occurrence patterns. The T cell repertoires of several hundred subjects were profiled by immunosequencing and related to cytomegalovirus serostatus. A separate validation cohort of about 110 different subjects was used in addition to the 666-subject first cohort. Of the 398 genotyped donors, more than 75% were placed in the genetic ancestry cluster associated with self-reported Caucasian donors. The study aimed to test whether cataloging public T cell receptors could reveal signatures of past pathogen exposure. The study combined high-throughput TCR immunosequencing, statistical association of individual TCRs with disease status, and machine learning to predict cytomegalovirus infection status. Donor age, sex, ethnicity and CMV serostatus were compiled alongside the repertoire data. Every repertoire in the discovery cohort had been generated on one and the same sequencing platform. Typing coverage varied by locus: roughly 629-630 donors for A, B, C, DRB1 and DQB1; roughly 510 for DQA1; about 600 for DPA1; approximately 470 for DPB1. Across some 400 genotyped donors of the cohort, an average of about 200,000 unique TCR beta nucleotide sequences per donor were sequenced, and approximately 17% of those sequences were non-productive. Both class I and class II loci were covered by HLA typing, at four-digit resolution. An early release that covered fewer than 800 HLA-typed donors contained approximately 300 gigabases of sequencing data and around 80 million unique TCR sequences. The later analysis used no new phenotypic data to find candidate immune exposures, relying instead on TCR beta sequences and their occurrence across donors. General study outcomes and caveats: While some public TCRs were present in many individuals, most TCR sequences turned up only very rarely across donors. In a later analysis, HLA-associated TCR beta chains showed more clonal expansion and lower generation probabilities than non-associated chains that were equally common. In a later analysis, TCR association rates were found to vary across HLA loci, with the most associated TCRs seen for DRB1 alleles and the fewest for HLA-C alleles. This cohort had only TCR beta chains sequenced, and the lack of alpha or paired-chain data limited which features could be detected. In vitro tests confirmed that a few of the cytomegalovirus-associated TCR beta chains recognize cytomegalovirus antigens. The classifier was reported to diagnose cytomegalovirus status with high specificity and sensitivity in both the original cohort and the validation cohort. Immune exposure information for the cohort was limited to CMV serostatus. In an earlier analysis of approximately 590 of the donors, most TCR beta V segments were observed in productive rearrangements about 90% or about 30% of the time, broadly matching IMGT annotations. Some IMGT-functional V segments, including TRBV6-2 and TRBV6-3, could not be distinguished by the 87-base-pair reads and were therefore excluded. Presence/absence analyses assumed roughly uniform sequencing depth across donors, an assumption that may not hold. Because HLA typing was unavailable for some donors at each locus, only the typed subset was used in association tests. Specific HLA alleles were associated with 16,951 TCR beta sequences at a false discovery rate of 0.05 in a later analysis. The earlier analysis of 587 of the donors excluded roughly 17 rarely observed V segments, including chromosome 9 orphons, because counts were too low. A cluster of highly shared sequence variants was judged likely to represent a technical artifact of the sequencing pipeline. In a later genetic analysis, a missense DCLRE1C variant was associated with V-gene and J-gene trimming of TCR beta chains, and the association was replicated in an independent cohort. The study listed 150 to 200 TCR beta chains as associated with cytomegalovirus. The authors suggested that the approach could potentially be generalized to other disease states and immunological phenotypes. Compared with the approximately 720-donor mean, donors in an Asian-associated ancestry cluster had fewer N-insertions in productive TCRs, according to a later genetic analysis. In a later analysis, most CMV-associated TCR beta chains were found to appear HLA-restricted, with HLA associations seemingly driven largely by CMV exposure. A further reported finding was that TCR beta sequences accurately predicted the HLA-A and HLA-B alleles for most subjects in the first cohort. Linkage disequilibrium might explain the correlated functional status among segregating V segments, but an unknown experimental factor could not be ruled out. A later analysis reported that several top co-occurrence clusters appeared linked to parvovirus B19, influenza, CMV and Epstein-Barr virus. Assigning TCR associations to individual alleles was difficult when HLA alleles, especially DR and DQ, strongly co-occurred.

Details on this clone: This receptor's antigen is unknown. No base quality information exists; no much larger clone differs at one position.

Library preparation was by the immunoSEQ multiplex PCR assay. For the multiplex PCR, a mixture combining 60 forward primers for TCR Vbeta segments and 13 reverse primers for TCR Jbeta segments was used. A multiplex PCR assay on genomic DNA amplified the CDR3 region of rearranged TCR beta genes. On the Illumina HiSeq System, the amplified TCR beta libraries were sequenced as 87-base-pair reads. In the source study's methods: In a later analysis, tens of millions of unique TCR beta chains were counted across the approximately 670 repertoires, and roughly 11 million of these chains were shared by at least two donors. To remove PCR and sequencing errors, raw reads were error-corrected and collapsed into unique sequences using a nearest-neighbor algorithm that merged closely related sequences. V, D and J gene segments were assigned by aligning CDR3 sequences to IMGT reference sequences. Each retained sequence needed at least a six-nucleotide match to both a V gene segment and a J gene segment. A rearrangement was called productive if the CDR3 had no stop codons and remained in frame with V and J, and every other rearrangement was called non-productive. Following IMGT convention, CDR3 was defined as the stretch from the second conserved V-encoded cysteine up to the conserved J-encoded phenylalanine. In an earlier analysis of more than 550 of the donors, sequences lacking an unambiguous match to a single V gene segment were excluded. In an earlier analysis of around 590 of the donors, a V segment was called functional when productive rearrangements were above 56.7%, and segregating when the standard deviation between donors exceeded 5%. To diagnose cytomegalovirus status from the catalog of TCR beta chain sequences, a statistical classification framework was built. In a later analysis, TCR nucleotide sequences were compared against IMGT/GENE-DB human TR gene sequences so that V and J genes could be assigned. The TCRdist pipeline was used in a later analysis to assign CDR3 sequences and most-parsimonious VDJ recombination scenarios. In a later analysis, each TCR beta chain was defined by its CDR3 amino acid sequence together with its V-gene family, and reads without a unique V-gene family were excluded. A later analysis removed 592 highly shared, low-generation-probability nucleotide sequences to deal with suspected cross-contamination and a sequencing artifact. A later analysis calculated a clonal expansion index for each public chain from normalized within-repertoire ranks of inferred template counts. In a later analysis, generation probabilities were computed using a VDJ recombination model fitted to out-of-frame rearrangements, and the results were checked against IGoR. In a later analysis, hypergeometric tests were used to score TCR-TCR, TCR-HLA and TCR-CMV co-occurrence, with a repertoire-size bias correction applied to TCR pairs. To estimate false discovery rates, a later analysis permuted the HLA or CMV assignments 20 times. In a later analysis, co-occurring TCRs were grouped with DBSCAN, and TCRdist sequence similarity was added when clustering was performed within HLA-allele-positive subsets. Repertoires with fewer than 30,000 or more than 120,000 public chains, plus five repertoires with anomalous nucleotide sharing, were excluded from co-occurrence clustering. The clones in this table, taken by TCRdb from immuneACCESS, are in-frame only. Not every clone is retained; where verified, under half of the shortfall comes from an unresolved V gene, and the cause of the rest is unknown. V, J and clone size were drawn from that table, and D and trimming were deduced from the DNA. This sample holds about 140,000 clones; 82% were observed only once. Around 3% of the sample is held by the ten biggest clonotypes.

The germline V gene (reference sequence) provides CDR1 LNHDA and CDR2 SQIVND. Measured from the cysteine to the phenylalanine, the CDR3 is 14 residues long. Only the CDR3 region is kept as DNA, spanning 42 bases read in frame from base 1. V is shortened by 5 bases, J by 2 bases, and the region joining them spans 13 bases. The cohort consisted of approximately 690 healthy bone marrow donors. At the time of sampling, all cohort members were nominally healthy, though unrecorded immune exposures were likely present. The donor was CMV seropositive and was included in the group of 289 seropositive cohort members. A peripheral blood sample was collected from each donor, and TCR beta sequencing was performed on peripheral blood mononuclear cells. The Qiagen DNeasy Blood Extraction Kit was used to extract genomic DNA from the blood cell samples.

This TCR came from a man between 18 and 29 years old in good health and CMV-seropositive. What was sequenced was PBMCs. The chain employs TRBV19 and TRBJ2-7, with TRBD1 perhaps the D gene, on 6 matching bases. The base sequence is TGTGCCAGTAGTCCTATGGCAGGGGCCTACGAGCAGTACTTC. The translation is CASSPMAGAYEQYF. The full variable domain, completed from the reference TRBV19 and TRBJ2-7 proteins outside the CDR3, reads DGGITQSPKYLFRKEGQNVTLSCEQNLNHDAMYWYRQDPGQGLRLIYYSQIVNDFQKGDIAEGYSVSREKKESFPLTVTSAQKNPTAFYLCASSPMAGAYEQYFGPGTRLTVT.